This entry features one T cell receptor beta chain sequence. This entry is derived from a study of OX40 agonist ivuxolimab in advanced cancers. Here immunoSEQ multiplex PCR was the method, and the copy in TCRdb shows in-frame clones only, minus some. Of around 70,000 clones in the sample, roughly four fifths were seen once. Sequenced here: CD4+ or CD8+ T cells sorted from blood, sampled in a trial of the OX40 agonist ivuxolimab. The receptor's source is an adult with an advanced solid tumor such as melanoma, head and neck, liver or kidney cancer.

DNA of the CDR3: TGTGCCAGTAGTATAGGGGACAGGGGGCCTTACGAGCAGTACTTC. It codes for CASSIGDRGPYEQYF. The J gene is TRBJ2-7, the V gene TRBV19, with 12 bases matching TRBD1. CDR1 LNHDA and CDR2 SQIVND come from the germline V gene (reference sequence). V shed 1 base and J 4 bases; nucleotides not matched to a gene: 2. The CDR3 totals 15 residues.